This TCR beta chain originates from a study of blood T cell repertoires in COVID-19. Study overall: Samples of COVID-19 (acute and convalescent) were obtained from the United States, Italy and Spain.

Germline loops: CDR1 SGHTA, CDR2 FQGTGA. Unmatched junction bases numbered 6, after V lost 5 bases and J lost 3 bases. This CDR3 is 15 amino acids long. This clone was observed a handful of times. The method was immunoSEQ multiplex PCR; TCRdb's version includes in-frame clones alone and lacks a portion of them. The sample consists of 120,000 to 150,000 clones, approximately 85% of them appearing once. The sample consisted of peripheral blood. The TCR originated in a woman of 80 years or more with acute or convalescent COVID-19. V gene TRBV7-3 combines with J gene TRBJ2-2; 7 bases are shared with TRBD1. Here the CDR3 DNA reads TGTGCCAGCAGCACACAGGGGATAGACACCGGGGAGCTGTTTTTT. As protein: CASSTQGIDTGELFF.